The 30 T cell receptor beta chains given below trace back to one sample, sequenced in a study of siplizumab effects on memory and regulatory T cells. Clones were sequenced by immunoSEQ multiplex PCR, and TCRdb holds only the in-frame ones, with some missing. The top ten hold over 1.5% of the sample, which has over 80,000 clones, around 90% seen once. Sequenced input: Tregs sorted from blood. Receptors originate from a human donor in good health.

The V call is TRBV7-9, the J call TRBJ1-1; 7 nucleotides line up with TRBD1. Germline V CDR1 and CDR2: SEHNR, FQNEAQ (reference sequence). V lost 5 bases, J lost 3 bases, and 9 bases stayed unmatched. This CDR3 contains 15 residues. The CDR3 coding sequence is TGTGCCAGCAGCGAGACAGGGAAGTTCTACACTGAAGCTTTCTTT. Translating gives CASSETGKFYTEAFF.

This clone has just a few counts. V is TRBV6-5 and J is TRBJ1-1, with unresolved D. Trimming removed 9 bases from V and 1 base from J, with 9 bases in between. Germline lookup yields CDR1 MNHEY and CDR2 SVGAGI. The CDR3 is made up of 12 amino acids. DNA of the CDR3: TGTGCCAGTCTGACCCGGAACACTGAAGCTTTCTTT. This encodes CASLTRNTEAFF.

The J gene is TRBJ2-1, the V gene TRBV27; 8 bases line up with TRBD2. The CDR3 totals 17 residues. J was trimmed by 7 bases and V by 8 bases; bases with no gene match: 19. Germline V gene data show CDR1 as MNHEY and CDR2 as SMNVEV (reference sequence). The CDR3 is CASRIKTAGAPRNEQFF. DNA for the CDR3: TGTGCCAGCCGTATTAAAACAGCGGGGGCCCCACGGAATGAGCAGTTCTTC.

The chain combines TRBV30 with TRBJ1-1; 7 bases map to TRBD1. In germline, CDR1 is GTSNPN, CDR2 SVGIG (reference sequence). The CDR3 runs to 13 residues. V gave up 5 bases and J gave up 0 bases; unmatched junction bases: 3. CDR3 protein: CAWQTGLNTEAFF. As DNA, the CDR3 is TGTGCCTGGCAGACAGGGCTGAACACTGAAGCTTTCTTT.

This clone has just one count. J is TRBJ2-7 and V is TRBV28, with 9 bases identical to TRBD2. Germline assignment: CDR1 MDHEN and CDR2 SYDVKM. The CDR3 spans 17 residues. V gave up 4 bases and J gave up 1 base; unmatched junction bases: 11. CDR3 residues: CASSSPGERGVSYEQYF. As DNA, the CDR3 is TGTGCCAGCAGTTCCCCAGGGGAGCGGGGGGTTTCCTACGAGCAGTACTTC.

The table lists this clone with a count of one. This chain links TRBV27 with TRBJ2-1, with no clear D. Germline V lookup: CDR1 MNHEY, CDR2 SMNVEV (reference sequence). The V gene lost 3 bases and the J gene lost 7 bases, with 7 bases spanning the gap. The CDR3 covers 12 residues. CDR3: CASSFIGNEQFF. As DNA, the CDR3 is TGTGCCAGCAGTTTTATAGGGAATGAGCAGTTCTTC.

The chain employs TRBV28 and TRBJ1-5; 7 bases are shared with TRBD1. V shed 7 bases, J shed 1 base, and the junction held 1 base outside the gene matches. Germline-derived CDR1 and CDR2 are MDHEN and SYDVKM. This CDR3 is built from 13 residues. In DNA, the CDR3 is TGTGCCAGCAAACAGGGGAGCAATCAGCCCCAGCATTTT. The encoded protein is CASKQGSNQPQHF.

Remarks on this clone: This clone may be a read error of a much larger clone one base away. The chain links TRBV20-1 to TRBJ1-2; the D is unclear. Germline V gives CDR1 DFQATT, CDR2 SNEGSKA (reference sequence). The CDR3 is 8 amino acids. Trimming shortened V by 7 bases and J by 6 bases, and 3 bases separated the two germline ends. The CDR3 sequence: CSDNGYTF. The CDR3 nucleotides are TGCAGTGATAATGGCTACACCTTC.

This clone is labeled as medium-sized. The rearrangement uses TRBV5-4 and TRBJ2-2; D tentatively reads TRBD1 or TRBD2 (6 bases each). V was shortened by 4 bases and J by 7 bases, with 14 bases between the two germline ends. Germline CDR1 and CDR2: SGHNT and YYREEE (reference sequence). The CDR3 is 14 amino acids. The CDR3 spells CASSVSGAGGELFF. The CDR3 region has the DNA TGTGCCAGCAGCGTCTCGGGGGCCGGCGGGGAGCTGTTTTTT.

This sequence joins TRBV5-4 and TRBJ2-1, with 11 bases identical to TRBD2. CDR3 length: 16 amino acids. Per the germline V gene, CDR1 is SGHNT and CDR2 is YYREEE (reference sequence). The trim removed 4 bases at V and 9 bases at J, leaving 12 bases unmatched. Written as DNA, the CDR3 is TGTGCCAGCAGCCCGATTCGGACTAGCGGGCGTAGTGAGCAGTTCTTC. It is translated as CASSPIRTSGRSEQFF.

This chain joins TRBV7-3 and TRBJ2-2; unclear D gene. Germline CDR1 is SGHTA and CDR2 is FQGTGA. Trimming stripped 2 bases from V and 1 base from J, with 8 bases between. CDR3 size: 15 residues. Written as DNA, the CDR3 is TGTGCCAGCAGCTTAGCGCTCGGGAACACCGGGGAGCTGTTTTTT. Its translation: CASSLALGNTGELFF.

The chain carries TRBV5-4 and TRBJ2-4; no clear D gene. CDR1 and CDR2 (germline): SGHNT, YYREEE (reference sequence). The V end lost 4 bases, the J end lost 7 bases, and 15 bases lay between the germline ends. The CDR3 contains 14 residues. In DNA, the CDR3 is TGTGCCAGCAGCGACTCCAACAGTTGGAACATTCAGTACTTC. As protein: CASSDSNSWNIQYF.

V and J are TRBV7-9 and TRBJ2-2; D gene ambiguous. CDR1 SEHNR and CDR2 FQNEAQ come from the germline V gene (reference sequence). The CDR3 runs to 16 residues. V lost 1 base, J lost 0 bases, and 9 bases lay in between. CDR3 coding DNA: TGTGCCAGCAGCTTAGGGGCACTCGCGAACACCGGGGAGCTGTTTTTT. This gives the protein CASSLGALANTGELFF.

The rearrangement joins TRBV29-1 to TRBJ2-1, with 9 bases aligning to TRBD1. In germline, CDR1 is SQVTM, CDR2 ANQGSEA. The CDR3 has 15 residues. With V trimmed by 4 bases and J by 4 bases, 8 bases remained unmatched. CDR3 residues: CSVATGTGIYNEQFF. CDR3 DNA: TGCAGCGTTGCTACCGGGACAGGGATATACAATGAGCAGTTCTTC.

Here the CDR3 DNA reads TGTGCCAGCAGCTTGTGGCGCCGGACATTGATGAACACTGAAGCTTTCTTT. Translation: CASSLWRRTLMNTEAFF. The chain couples TRBV5-6 to TRBJ1-1; maybe TRBD1 (5 bases). Germline CDR1 is SGHDT and CDR2 is YYEEEE. This CDR3 comprises 17 residues. Trimming took 1 base from V and 0 from J, leaving 16 bases between them. The full variable domain, with the rest looked up from reference TRBV5-6 and TRBJ1-1, is DAGVTQSPTHLIKTRGQQVTLRCSPKSGHDTVSWYQQALGQGPQFIFQYYEEEERQRGNFPDRFSGHQFPNYSSELNVNALLLGDSALYLCASSLWRRTLMNTEAFFGQGTRLTVV.

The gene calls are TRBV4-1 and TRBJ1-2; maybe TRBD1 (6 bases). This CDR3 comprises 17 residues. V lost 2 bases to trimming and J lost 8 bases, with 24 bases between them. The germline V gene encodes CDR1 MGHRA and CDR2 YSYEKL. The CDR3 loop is CASSQPPDRTGSRGYTF. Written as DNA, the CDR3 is TGCGCCAGCAGCCAACCACCAGACCGAACAGGGTCTCGAGGCTACACCTTC.

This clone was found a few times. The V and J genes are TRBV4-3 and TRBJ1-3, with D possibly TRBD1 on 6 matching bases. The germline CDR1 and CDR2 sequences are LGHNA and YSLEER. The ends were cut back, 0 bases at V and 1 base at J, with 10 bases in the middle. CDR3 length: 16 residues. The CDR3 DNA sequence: TGCGCCAGCAGCCAAGATCCAGGGGATTCTGGAAACACCATATATTTT. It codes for CASSQDPGDSGNTIYF.

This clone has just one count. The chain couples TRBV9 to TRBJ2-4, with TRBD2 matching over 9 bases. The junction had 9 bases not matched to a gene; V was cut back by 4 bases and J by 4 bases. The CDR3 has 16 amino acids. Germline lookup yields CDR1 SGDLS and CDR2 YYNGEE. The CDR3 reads CASSYSPTSGKNIQYF. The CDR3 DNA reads TGTGCCAGCAGCTATTCCCCGACTAGCGGTAAAAACATTCAGTACTTC.

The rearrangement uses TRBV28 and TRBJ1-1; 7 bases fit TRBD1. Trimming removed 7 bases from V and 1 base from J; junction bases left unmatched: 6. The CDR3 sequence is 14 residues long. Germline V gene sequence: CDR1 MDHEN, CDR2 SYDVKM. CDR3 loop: CASIGQGGNTEAFF. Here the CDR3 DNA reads TGTGCCAGCATAGGTCAGGGGGGGAACACTGAAGCTTTCTTT. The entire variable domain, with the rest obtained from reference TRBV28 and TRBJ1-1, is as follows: DVKVTQSSRYLVKRTGEKVFLECVQDMDHENMFWYRQDPGLGLRLIYFSYDVKMKEKGDIPEGYSVSREKKERFSLILESASTNQTSMYLCASIGQGGNTEAFFGQGTRLTVV.

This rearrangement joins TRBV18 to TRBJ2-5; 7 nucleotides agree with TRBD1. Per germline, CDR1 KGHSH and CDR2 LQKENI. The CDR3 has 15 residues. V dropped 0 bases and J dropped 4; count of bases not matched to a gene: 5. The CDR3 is CASSPPKTGRETQYF. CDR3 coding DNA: TGTGCCAGCTCACCACCGAAGACAGGGAGAGAGACCCAGTACTTC.

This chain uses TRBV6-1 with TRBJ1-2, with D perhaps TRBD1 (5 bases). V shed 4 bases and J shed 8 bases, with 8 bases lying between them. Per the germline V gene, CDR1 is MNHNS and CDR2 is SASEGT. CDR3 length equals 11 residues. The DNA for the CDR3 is TGTGCCAGCAGTGCGGGGGAAGGCTACACCTTC. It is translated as CASSAGEGYTF.

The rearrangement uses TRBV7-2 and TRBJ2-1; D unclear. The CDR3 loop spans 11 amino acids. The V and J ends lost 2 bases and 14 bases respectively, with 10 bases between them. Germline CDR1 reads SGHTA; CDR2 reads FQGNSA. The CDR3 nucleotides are TGTGCCAGCAGCTTACGAAACTTGAAGTTCTTC. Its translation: CASSLRNLKFF.

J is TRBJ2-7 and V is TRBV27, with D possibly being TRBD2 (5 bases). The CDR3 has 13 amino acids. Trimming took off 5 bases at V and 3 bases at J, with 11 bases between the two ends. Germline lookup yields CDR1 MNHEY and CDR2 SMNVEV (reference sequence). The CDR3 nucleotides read TGTGCCAGCAGTCGACCGGGGAACTACGAGCAGTACTTC. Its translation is CASSRPGNYEQYF.

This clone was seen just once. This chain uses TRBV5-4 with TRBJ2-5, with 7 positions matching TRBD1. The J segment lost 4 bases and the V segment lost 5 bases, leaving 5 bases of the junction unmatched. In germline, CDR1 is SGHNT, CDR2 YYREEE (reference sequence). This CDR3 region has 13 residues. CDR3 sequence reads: CASRNAGGETQYF. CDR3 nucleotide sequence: TGTGCCAGCAGGAATGCAGGGGGAGAGACCCAGTACTTC.

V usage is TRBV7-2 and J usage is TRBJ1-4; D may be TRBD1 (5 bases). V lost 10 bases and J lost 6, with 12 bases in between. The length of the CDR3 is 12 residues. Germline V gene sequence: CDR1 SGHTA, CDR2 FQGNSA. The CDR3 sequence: CANRRGYEKLFF. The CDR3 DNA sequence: TGTGCCAATAGGAGGGGTTATGAAAAACTGTTTTTT. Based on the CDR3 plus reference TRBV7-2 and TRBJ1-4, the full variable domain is GAGVSQSPSNKVTEKGKDVELRCDPISGHTALYWYRQSLGQGLEFLIYFQGNSAPDKSGLPSDRFSAERTGGSVSTLTIQRTQQEDSAVYLCANRRGYEKLFFGSGTQLSVL.

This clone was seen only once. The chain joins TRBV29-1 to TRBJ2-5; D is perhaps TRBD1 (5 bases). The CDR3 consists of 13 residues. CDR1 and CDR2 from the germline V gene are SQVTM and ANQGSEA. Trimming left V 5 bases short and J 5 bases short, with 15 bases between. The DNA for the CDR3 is TGCAGCGTTCTACAGGAGACGTGGGAGACCCAGTACTTC. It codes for CSVLQETWETQYF.

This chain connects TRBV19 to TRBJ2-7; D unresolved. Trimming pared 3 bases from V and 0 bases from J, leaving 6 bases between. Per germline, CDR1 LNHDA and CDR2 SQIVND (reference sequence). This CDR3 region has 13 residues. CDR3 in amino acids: CASSMSVSYEQYF. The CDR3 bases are TGTGCCAGTAGTATGTCGGTCTCCTACGAGCAGTACTTC. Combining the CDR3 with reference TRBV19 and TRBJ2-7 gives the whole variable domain DGGITQSPKYLFRKEGQNVTLSCEQNLNHDAMYWYRQDPGQGLRLIYYSQIVNDFQKGDIAEGYSVSREKKESFPLTVTSAQKNPTAFYLCASSMSVSYEQYFGPGTRLTVT.

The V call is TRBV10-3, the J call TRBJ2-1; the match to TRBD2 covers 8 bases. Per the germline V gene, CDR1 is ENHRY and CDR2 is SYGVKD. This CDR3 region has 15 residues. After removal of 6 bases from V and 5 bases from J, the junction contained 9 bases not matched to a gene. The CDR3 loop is CAIRLLAGGNNEQFF. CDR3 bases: TGTGCCATCAGACTTCTCGCGGGGGGTAACAATGAGCAGTTCTTC.

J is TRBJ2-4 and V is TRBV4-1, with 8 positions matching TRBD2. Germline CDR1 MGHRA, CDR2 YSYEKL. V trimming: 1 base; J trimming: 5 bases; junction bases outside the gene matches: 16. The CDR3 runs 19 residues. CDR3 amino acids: CASSQVGYREGRVENIQYF. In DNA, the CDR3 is TGCGCCAGCAGCCAAGTAGGATATCGGGAGGGACGGGTGGAAAACATTCAGTACTTC.

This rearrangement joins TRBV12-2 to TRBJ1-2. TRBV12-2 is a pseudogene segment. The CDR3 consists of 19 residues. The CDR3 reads CASRLGSAEGALGNYGYTF. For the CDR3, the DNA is TGTGCAAGTCGCTTAGGGTCGGCGGAGGGTGCGCTGGGTAACTATGGCTACACCTTC.